The clone carrying this T cell receptor (beta chain) was detected only once. This record belongs to a study of blood T cell repertoires in COVID-19. At the level of the study: PBMCs, B-cell-depleted T cells, or T cells were the source of the cDNA or gDNA that made up the material.

Sequencing used immunoSEQ multiplex PCR; TCRdb keeps in-frame clones, though not all of them. The table records 150,000 to 200,000 clones, around 84% of them present only once. The CDR3 extends over 14 amino acids. CDR1 MNHEY and CDR2 SVGAGI come from the germline V gene. The V and J ends lost 5 bases and 3 bases respectively, with 14 bases between them. Input material: peripheral blood. The chain is built from TRBV6-5 and TRBJ2-7; D not resolved. The receptor's source is a young man with active or convalescent COVID-19. The chain's CDR3 is CASSTQQLFYEQYF. CDR3 bases: TGTGCCAGCAGTACGCAACAGCTCTTCTACGAGCAGTACTTC.